Listed here are 32 T cell receptor beta chains from one sample, sequenced in a study of blood T cell repertoires in COVID-19. Assay: immunoSEQ multiplex PCR; the TCRdb copy retains only in-frame clones and omits some. Found here are tens of thousands of clones, roughly 90% of them singletons; the top ten hold about 17%. Sequencing was done on a sample of peripheral blood. The receptors were sampled from an elderly woman with acute or convalescent COVID-19.

This clone was seen only once. The chain combines TRBV9 with TRBJ1-3; D gene uncertain. Trimming took 0 bases from V and 0 from J, leaving 10 bases between them. The length of the CDR3 is 16 residues. Germline CDR1 SGDLS, CDR2 YYNGEE. CDR3 loop: CASSVAGAFSGNTIYF. CDR3 nucleotide sequence: TGTGCCAGCAGCGTAGCCGGAGCGTTCTCTGGAAACACCATATATTTT.

The rearrangement links TRBV6-5 to TRBJ1-2, with D perhaps matching TRBD1 (6 bases). Trimming removed 2 bases at V and 0 bases at J, with 13 bases between. Looked up from germline, CDR1 is MNHEY and CDR2 is SVGAGI. The CDR3 covers 16 residues. CDR3 region: CASSYGFTGSNYGYTF. The CDR3 DNA sequence: TGTGCCAGCAGTTACGGGTTCACAGGGTCTAACTATGGCTACACCTTC.

The V and J genes are TRBV19 and TRBJ2-7; TRBD2 aligns across 8 bases. This CDR3 has 14 residues. Germline V gene lookup returns CDR1 LNHDA and CDR2 SQIVND (reference sequence). V lost 5 bases, J lost 2 bases, and 5 bases stayed unmatched. CDR3: CASSVRGDTYEQYF. In DNA form, the CDR3 reads TGTGCCAGTAGTGTGCGGGGGGACACCTACGAGCAGTACTTC.

V is TRBV3-1 (or the pseudogene TRBV3-2) and J is TRBJ2-3; 7 bases are shared with TRBD1. Germline trimming cut 4 bases from V and 2 bases from J; bases unmatched to any gene: 3. The CDR3 totals 14 residues. CDR1 is LGHDT, CDR2 YNNKEL, per germline (reference sequence). CDR3 DNA sequence: TGTGCCAGCAGCCGACAGGGCACCACAGATACGCAGTATTTT. Its translation: CASSRQGTTDTQYF.

This chain uses TRBV10-3 with TRBJ1-3; D gene unclear. Deletions cut 4 bases from V and 0 bases from J, with 7 bases between. The length of the CDR3 is 14 residues. Per the germline V gene, CDR1 is ENHRY and CDR2 is SYGVKD. CDR3 sequence (DNA): TGTGCCATCAGTGGGACTGACTCTGGAAACACCATATATTTT. As protein: CAISGTDSGNTIYF.

V gene TRBV27 combines with J gene TRBJ2-1, with 12 positions matching TRBD2. The CDR3 has 16 amino acids. V lost 7 bases, J lost 10 bases, and 14 bases stayed unmatched. Per germline, CDR1 MNHEY and CDR2 SMNVEV (reference sequence). CDR3 region: CASTLQLAGGLREQFF. CDR3 DNA: TGTGCCAGCACCCTCCAGCTAGCGGGGGGGCTTAGGGAGCAGTTCTTC.

V gene TRBV28 combines with J gene TRBJ1-5; D uncertain. The V gene lost 4 bases and the J gene lost 6 bases, with 7 bases spanning the gap. Germline CDR1 is MDHEN and CDR2 is SYDVKM. The CDR3 length is 12 residues. In nucleotides, the CDR3 is TGTGCCAGCAGTTCTGCGATTCAGCCCCAGCATTTT. Translated: CASSSAIQPQHF.

V and J are TRBV16 and TRBJ1-3, with 7 positions matching TRBD1. Germline CDR1 and CDR2: KGHSY and FQNENV. Trimming at V came to 5 bases and at J to 1 base, leaving 8 bases not matched to a gene. CDR3 length equals 16 residues. Here the CDR3 reads CASSYGQVISGNTIYF. The CDR3 bases are TGTGCCAGCAGCTATGGACAGGTGATATCTGGAAACACCATATATTTT.

V gene TRBV28 combines with J gene TRBJ2-7, with TRBD2 as a possible D gene (6 bases). The V gene's germline CDR1 is MDHEN and CDR2 SYDVKM. The CDR3 totals 13 residues. V was shortened by 5 bases and J by 2 bases, with 10 bases between the two germline ends. The CDR3 region is CASSPSVPYEQYF. For the CDR3, the DNA is TGTGCCAGCAGTCCTAGCGTACCCTACGAGCAGTACTTC.

The table lists this clone with a few counts. The chain combines TRBV7-2 with TRBJ1-5, with TRBD1 matching over 9 bases. V lost 1 base and J lost 6; bases outside the gene matches: 4. The germline V gene has CDR1 SGHTA and CDR2 FQGNSA. The CDR3 length is 15 residues. This CDR3 reads CASSLGQGEGQPQHF. CDR3 DNA sequence: TGTGCCAGCAGCTTAGGACAGGGGGAGGGTCAGCCCCAGCATTTT.

The gene calls are TRBV9 and TRBJ1-6, with D possibly TRBD1 on 5 matching bases. This CDR3 is 15 amino acids long. Per the germline V gene, CDR1 is SGDLS and CDR2 is YYNGEE. V was trimmed by 0 bases and J by 4 bases, leaving 8 bases between them. The CDR3: CASSVDNRYNSPLHF. Written as DNA, the CDR3 is TGTGCCAGCAGCGTAGATAACAGGTATAATTCACCCCTCCACTTT.

The V call is TRBV19, the J call TRBJ1-5; D might be TRBD1 (6 bases). The CDR3 is made up of 14 amino acids. CDR1 and CDR2 (germline): LNHDA, SQIVND (reference sequence). Trimming removed 3 bases at V and 5 bases at J, with 11 bases between. CDR3 in amino acids: CASSIRAGDQPQHF. The CDR3 DNA is TGTGCCAGTAGTATTAGGGCAGGGGATCAGCCCCAGCATTTT. Complete variable domain (other parts from reference TRBV19 and TRBJ1-5): DGGITQSPKYLFRKEGQNVTLSCEQNLNHDAMYWYRQDPGQGLRLIYYSQIVNDFQKGDIAEGYSVSREKKESFPLTVTSAQKNPTAFYLCASSIRAGDQPQHFGDGTRLSIL.

This chain joins TRBV4-1 and TRBJ1-1; 11 bases line up with TRBD1. Germline CDR1 and CDR2: MGHRA and YSYEKL. V was pared by 4 bases and J by 5 bases, with 9 bases of the junction left unmatched. The length of the CDR3 is 16 residues. This chain's CDR3 is CASSRFLDRGRTEAFF. The CDR3 coding sequence is TGCGCCAGCAGCCGTTTCTTGGACAGGGGGCGGACTGAAGCTTTCTTT.

CDR3 sequence reads: CATSDSGAGSGNTIYF. The CDR3, as DNA: TGTGCCACCAGTGATTCTGGGGCCGGCTCTGGAAACACCATATATTTT. J is TRBJ1-3 and V is TRBV24-1; D possibly corresponds to TRBD1 (5 bases). The CDR3 has 16 amino acids. V was shortened by 2 bases and J by 0 bases, with 10 bases between the two germline ends. Germline-derived CDR1 and CDR2 are KGHDR and SFDVKD.

The chain uses TRBV9 and TRBJ2-3; 12 bases agree with TRBD2. This CDR3 is 17 amino acids long. Germline lookup yields CDR1 SGDLS and CDR2 YYNGEE. The J segment lost 5 bases and the V segment lost 0 bases, leaving 7 bases of the junction unmatched. CDR3 DNA: TGTGCCAGCAGCGTAGGATCTAGCGGGGGGGCTGGAGATACGCAGTATTTT. Translation: CASSVGSSGGAGDTQYF.

The J gene is TRBJ1-4, the V gene TRBV5-8, with D unresolved. Trimming removed 4 bases from V and 0 bases from J, with 13 bases in between. Looked up from germline, CDR1 is SGHTS and CDR2 is YDEGEE. The CDR3 has 16 residues. The CDR3 nucleotides read TGTGCCAGCAGCCCAGGTGGCATGACAACTAATGAAAAACTGTTTTTT. It translates to CASSPGGMTTNEKLFF. Based on the CDR3 plus reference TRBV5-8 and TRBJ1-4, the full variable domain is EAGVTQSPTHLIKTRGQQATLRCSPISGHTSVYWYQQALGLGLQFLLWYDEGEERNRGNFPPRFSGRQFPNYSSELNVNALELEDSALYLCASSPGGMTTNEKLFFGSGTQLSVL.

This chain links TRBV29-1 with TRBJ1-1; D might be TRBD1 (5 bases). V was pared by 7 bases and J by 0 bases, with 9 bases between. This CDR3 region has 12 residues. Germline V lookup: CDR1 SQVTM, CDR2 ANQGSEA. The CDR3 sequence: CSAGGVNTEAFF. The DNA for the CDR3 is TGCAGCGCTGGGGGGGTGAACACTGAAGCTTTCTTT.

The chain recombines TRBV2 with TRBJ2-7; TRBD1 agrees at 7 bases. Germline V gene data show CDR1 as SNHLY and CDR2 as FYNNEI. V shed 6 bases and J 2 bases; nucleotides not matched to a gene: 7. The CDR3 has 14 residues. The CDR3 DNA is TGTGCCAGCAGATTGACAGGGAACACCTACGAGCAGTACTTC. This sequence encodes CASRLTGNTYEQYF.

This chain connects TRBV11-2 to TRBJ2-7; TRBD2 agrees at 7 bases. V lost 5 bases and J lost 6; bases outside the gene matches: 10. The length of the CDR3 is 14 residues. CDR1 SGHAT and CDR2 FQNNGV come from the germline V gene. The CDR3 DNA reads as TGTGCCAGCAGCCTCAGCGGGGCACGGGGCGAGCAGTACTTC. Residues: CASSLSGARGEQYF.

J is TRBJ1-5 and V is TRBV18; 8 nucleotides match TRBD1. Trimming removed 5 bases from V and 5 bases from J; junction bases left unmatched: 5. CDR1 is KGHSH and CDR2 is LQKENI in the germline V gene. The CDR3 consists of 14 residues. Here the CDR3 reads CASSGQGWDQPQHF. The CDR3 DNA sequence: TGTGCCAGCTCAGGACAGGGTTGGGATCAGCCCCAGCATTTT.

This rearrangement joins TRBV5-4 to TRBJ2-5, with D hard to call. V gave up 0 bases and J gave up 4 bases, with 7 bases separating them. Per the germline V gene, CDR1 is SGHNT and CDR2 is YYREEE (reference sequence). This CDR3 is 13 amino acids long. CDR3 in amino acids: CASSLAGVETQYF. CDR3 coding DNA: TGTGCCAGCAGCTTGGCCGGAGTAGAGACCCAGTACTTC.

The chain uses TRBV19 and TRBJ2-1, with a possible D match to TRBD2 (5 bases). The CDR3 sequence is 15 residues long. Looked up from germline, CDR1 is LNHDA and CDR2 is SQIVND (reference sequence). The V end was cut by 5 bases, the J end by 0 bases, with 11 bases between. The DNA of the CDR3 is TGTGCCAGTAGTGGAGGAGTAGGCTCCTACAATGAGCAGTTCTTC. Translation: CASSGGVGSYNEQFF.

The CDR3 is CASSPRPTSTDTQYF. CDR3 coding DNA: TGTGCCAGCAGCCCCCGCCCGACTAGCACAGATACGCAGTATTTT. This chain links TRBV9 with TRBJ2-3; D remains unclear. Trimming took 4 bases from V and 0 from J, leaving 12 bases between them. CDR1 and CDR2 from the germline V gene are SGDLS and YYNGEE. The CDR3 sequence is 15 residues long. The entire variable domain, with the rest obtained from reference TRBV9 and TRBJ2-3, is as follows: DSGVTQTPKHLITATGQRVTLRCSPRSGDLSVYWYQQSLDQGLQFLIQYYNGEERAKGNILERFSAQQFPDLHSELNLSSLELGDSALYFCASSPRPTSTDTQYFGPGTRLTVL.

This chain connects TRBV5-1 to TRBJ1-6; D gene uncertain. The CDR3 is 14 amino acids. In germline, CDR1 is SGHRS, CDR2 YFSETQ. V lost 0 bases and J lost 9, with 10 bases in between. The CDR3 DNA sequence: TGCGCCAGCAGCTTGGGCTTACCGGGTTCACCCCTCCACTTT. It translates to CASSLGLPGSPLHF.

The chain is built from TRBV9 and TRBJ2-2; 10 nucleotides match TRBD2. There are 16 residues in the CDR3. Per germline, CDR1 SGDLS and CDR2 YYNGEE. The ends lost 3 bases at V and 6 bases at J; junction bases unmatched: 8. The CDR3, as DNA: TGTGCCAGCAGCGCGTCCCTTAGCGGGGGGTCCGGGGAGCTGTTTTTT. Translation gives CASSASLSGGSGELFF.

The chain uses TRBV19 and TRBJ1-4; 7 nucleotides agree with TRBD1. The trim removed 5 bases at V and 4 bases at J, leaving 10 bases unmatched. CDR3 size: 16 residues. Germline CDR1 LNHDA, CDR2 SQIVND (reference sequence). CDR3 region: CASSPIPGTVNEKLFF. For the CDR3, the DNA is TGTGCCAGTAGTCCAATCCCCGGGACAGTTAATGAAAAACTGTTTTTT.

The table lists this clone with a count of one. Germline and junction disagree at one end, which may indicate a read error. The rearrangement links TRBV7-7 to TRBJ2-3; TRBD2 matches 8 bases. Germline lookup yields CDR1 SSHAT and CDR2 FNYEAQ (reference sequence). The CDR3 runs to 17 residues. The CDR3 spells CASSSPRGSGETYTQYF. CDR3 DNA sequence: TGTGCTAGCAGCTCCCCTCGGGGTAGCGGGGAAACCTATACGCAGTATTTT.

This clone was seen a single time. CDR3 coding DNA: TGTGCCACCAGAGGGGACACCGGGGAGCTGTTTTTT. This gives the protein CATRGDTGELFF. V and J are TRBV24-1 and TRBJ2-2, with D perhaps matching TRBD1 (5 bases). Germline V gene data show CDR1 as KGHDR and CDR2 as SFDVKD. This CDR3 has 12 amino acids. V was shortened by 7 bases and J by 3 bases, with 5 bases between the two germline ends.

The gene calls are TRBV19 and TRBJ1-2, with 9 bases that match TRBD1. Trimming took 4 bases from V and 8 from J; bases not matched to a gene: 14. CDR1 is LNHDA and CDR2 is SQIVND in the germline V gene (reference sequence). The CDR3 is 16 amino acids. CDR3: CASSTSGTGRNRGYTF. The CDR3 region has the DNA TGTGCCAGTAGTACTTCCGGGACAGGGAGAAACAGGGGCTACACCTTC.

The chain employs TRBV7-9 and TRBJ1-5; TRBD1 matches at 10 bases. V dropped 5 bases and J dropped 2; count of bases not matched to a gene: 3. Germline values: CDR1 SEHNR, CDR2 FQNEAQ (reference sequence). CDR3 size: 15 residues. The CDR3 reads CASSTGTGGNQPQHF. The CDR3 bases are TGTGCCAGCAGCACCGGGACAGGGGGCAATCAGCCCCAGCATTTT.

The CDR3 spells CATSRPKGLAIDTQYF. The CDR3 DNA reads TGTGCCACCAGCAGACCTAAGGGACTTGCCATAGATACGCAGTATTTT. This chain connects TRBV15 to TRBJ2-3, with D maybe TRBD2 (6 bases). V lost 2 bases and J lost 5, with 17 bases in between. Germline-derived CDR1 and CDR2 are LNHNV and YYDKDF (reference sequence). The CDR3 is 16 residues long.

The chain combines TRBV2 with TRBJ2-5; possible D gene TRBD1, 6 bases. The CDR3 covers 14 residues. Deletions cut 2 bases from V and 5 bases from J, with 12 bases between. Germline loops: CDR1 SNHLY, CDR2 FYNNEI. The CDR3 DNA sequence: TGTGCCAGCAGTGAAAACAGGGACGTGGAGACCCAGTACTTC. The encoded protein is CASSENRDVETQYF.